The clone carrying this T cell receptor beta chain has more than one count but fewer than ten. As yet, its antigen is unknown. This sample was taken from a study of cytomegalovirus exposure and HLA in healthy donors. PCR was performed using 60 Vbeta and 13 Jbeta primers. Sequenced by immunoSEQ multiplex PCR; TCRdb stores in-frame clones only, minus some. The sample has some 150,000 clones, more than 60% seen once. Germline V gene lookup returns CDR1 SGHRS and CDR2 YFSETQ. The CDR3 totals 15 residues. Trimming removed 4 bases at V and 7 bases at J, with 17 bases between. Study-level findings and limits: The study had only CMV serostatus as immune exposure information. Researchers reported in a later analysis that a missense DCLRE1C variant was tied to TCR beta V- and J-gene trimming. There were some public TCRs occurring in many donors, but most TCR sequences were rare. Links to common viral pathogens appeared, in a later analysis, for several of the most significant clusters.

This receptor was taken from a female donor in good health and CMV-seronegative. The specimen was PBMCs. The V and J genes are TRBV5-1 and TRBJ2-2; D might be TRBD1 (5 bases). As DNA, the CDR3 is TGCGCCAGCAGCCCCGGACAAGAGGAACTCGGGGAGCTGTTTTTT. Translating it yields CASSPGQEELGELFF. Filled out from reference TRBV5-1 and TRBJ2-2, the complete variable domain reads KAGVTQTPRYLIKTRGQQVTLSCSPISGHRSVSWYQQTPGQGLQFLFEYFSETQRNKGNFPGRFSGRQFSNSRSEMNVSTLELGDSALYLCASSPGQEELGELFFGEGSRLTVL.